Below are 19 T cell receptor beta chains sequenced from a single sample in a study of cytomegalovirus exposure and HLA in healthy donors. Profiled with immunoSEQ multiplex PCR; TCRdb holds only in-frame clones, not every one. This sample has 120,000 to 150,000 clones, with approximately 90% found just once. Sequenced: PBMCs. These receptors all stem from a man between 18 and 35 years old in good health and CMV-seronegative.

This chain joins TRBV10-2 and TRBJ1-1; D gene uncertain. The germline V gene encodes CDR1 WSHSY and CDR2 SAAADI. This CDR3 is 12 amino acids long. Between the trimmed V and J ends, which lost 8 bases and 6 bases, there was a span of 13 bases. CDR3 loop: CASEGLGAEAFF. DNA for the CDR3: TGCGCCAGCGAGGGCCTTGGGGCTGAAGCTTTCTTT.

The V gene is TRBV18, the J gene TRBJ2-1; D might be TRBD2 (7 bases). Trimming removed 3 bases from V and 0 bases from J, with 15 bases in between. The CDR3 runs to 17 residues. CDR1 is KGHSH and CDR2 is LQKENI in the germline V gene. As DNA, the CDR3 is TGTGCCAGCTCACCCCTTCGCGGGGGCTCCTCCTACAATGAGCAGTTCTTC. This gives the protein CASSPLRGGSSYNEQFF.

V and J are TRBV6-1 and TRBJ1-5, with unresolved D. Germline CDR1 reads MNHNS; CDR2 reads SASEGT. Deletions cut 1 base from V and 4 bases from J, with 14 bases between. This CDR3 spans 16 amino acids. Here the CDR3 reads CASSEGHPVTNQPQHF. In DNA, the CDR3 is TGTGCCAGCAGTGAAGGACACCCCGTAACTAATCAGCCCCAGCATTTT.

This clone occurred a few times. This sequence joins TRBV18 and TRBJ2-7; weak D call: TRBD1 (7 bases). Germline V gives CDR1 KGHSH, CDR2 LQKENI. The V end lost 1 base, the J end lost 1 base, and 14 bases lay between the germline ends. CDR3 length: 16 residues. The CDR3 DNA reads TGTGCCAGCTCACCACTCGGCGGGGACAGTTCCTACGAGCAGTACTTC. Amino acids: CASSPLGGDSSYEQYF.

The chain carries TRBV12-5 and TRBJ1-2; D is perhaps TRBD1 (6 bases). This CDR3 spans 15 amino acids. CDR1 is LGHNT, CDR2 FRNRAP, per germline. V shed 2 bases and J shed 2 bases, with 12 bases lying between them. The CDR3 DNA follows: TGTGCTAGTGGTTTGTCCAGGGGCTTCAACTATGGCTACACCTTC. It translates to CASGLSRGFNYGYTF.

The chain has TRBV10-3 and TRBJ1-2; tentative D call: TRBD1 (5 bases). V gave up 3 bases and J gave up 1 base, with 12 bases separating them. CDR3 length equals 15 residues. Germline V gives CDR1 ENHRY, CDR2 SYGVKD. The CDR3: CAISELAQGNYGYTF. The CDR3 DNA reads as TGTGCCATCAGTGAATTGGCGCAGGGTAACTATGGCTACACCTTC.

The V call is TRBV6-6, the J call TRBJ1-2; D unresolved. The CDR3 loop spans 16 amino acids. From germline, CDR1 is MNHNY and CDR2 SVGAGI (reference sequence). Trimming took 6 bases from V and 0 from J, leaving 17 bases between them. CDR3 nucleotide sequence: TGTGCCAGCAGCCGAAGAGTCCGGGATACTAACTATGGCTACACCTTC. The encoded protein is CASSRRVRDTNYGYTF.

The gene calls are TRBV6-5 and TRBJ2-4; TRBD1 aligns across 9 bases. V shed 2 bases, J shed 9 bases, and the junction held 2 bases outside the gene matches. Per the germline V gene, CDR1 is MNHEY and CDR2 is SVGAGI. This CDR3 has 13 amino acids. The CDR3 nucleotides read TGTGCCAGCAGTTACCAGACAGGGGGCATTCAGTACTTC. Residues: CASSYQTGGIQYF.

The rearrangement links TRBV27 to TRBJ2-3; D is possibly TRBD2 (6 bases). Germline V gene lookup returns CDR1 MNHEY and CDR2 SMNVEV (reference sequence). The CDR3 consists of 17 residues. V dropped 5 bases and J dropped 0 bases, with 18 bases sitting between them. The CDR3 coding sequence is TGTGCCAGCAGTCCCGGACTACTTACCGCTAGCACAGATACGCAGTATTTT. Translation: CASSPGLLTASTDTQYF.

The CDR3 coding sequence is TGTGCCAGCAGCTTAGATCGACAGGGGCGAGCCACTGAAGCTTTCTTT. This gives the protein CASSLDRQGRATEAFF. V and J are TRBV11-2 and TRBJ1-1, with 8 bases fitting TRBD1. V lost 0 bases, J lost 4 bases, and 7 bases stayed unmatched. CDR3 length: 16 residues. Germline V gene data show CDR1 as SGHAT and CDR2 as FQNNGV.

The chain combines TRBV6-5 with TRBJ2-7, with D possibly matching TRBD2 (5 bases). The CDR3 loop spans 14 amino acids. Germline CDR1 reads MNHEY; CDR2 reads SVGAGI. V lost 5 bases, J lost 1 base, and 12 bases lay in between. CDR3 in DNA: TGTGCCAGCAGTCTATGGACGGGATCCTACGAGCAGTACTTC. It translates to CASSLWTGSYEQYF.

This sequence joins TRBV7-6 and TRBJ1-2; no clear D gene. Germline lookup yields CDR1 SGHVS and CDR2 FNYEAQ. CDR3 length: 12 residues. The germline V and J ends were trimmed by 1 base and 6 bases, with 6 bases remaining between them. CDR3 protein: CASSLDGDGYTF. DNA of the CDR3: TGTGCCAGCAGCTTAGACGGGGATGGCTACACCTTC. Filled out from reference TRBV7-6 and TRBJ1-2, the complete variable domain reads GAGVSQSPRYKVTKRGQDVALRCDPISGHVSLYWYRQALGQGPEFLTYFNYEAQQDKSGLPNDRFSAERPEGSISTLTIQRTEQRDSAMYRCASSLDGDGYTFGSGTRLTVV.

This chain links TRBV2 with TRBJ2-2; 15 nucleotides line up with TRBD2. V lost 7 bases to trimming and J lost 6 bases; unmatched junction nucleotides: 3. Germline V CDR1 and CDR2: SNHLY, FYNNEI. This CDR3 has 15 residues. CDR3 coding DNA: TGTGCCAGCAACGGACTAGCGGGGGGGCCCGGGGAGCTGTTTTTT. As protein: CASNGLAGGPGELFF.

V usage is TRBV6-5 and J usage is TRBJ1-1; D unresolved. The CDR3 totals 14 residues. Germline V lookup: CDR1 MNHEY, CDR2 SVGAGI. V gave up 0 bases and J gave up 5 bases, with 10 bases separating them. The CDR3 spells CASSYSGLATEAFF. CDR3 in DNA: TGTGCCAGCAGTTACTCGGGGTTAGCGACTGAAGCTTTCTTT.

The chain couples TRBV18 to TRBJ2-5; D remains ambiguous. This CDR3 has 13 residues. The germline V and J ends were trimmed by 3 bases and 2 bases, with 7 bases remaining between them. Germline V gene data show CDR1 as KGHSH and CDR2 as LQKENI. This CDR3 is CASSPGTQETQYF. As DNA, the CDR3 is TGTGCCAGCTCACCGGGCACACAAGAGACCCAGTACTTC.

The genes are TRBV7-9 and TRBJ2-1, with 7 bases identical to TRBD1. From germline, CDR1 is SEHNR and CDR2 FQNEAQ (reference sequence). Trimming removed 5 bases from V and 7 bases from J; junction bases left unmatched: 11. This CDR3 spans 15 amino acids. The CDR3 protein is CASSQRQGLTNEQFF. The CDR3 region has the DNA TGTGCCAGCAGCCAAAGACAGGGTCTTACAAATGAGCAGTTCTTC.

The V call is TRBV14, the J call TRBJ1-3; D gene ambiguous. The CDR3 runs to 15 residues. The V and J ends lost 4 bases and 4 bases respectively, with 14 bases between them. Germline CDR1 is SGHDN and CDR2 is FVKESK. The CDR3 sequence: CASSPRLDPGNTIYF. For the CDR3, the DNA is TGTGCCAGCAGCCCCCGACTAGATCCCGGAAACACCATATATTTT.

This chain links TRBV5-1 with TRBJ1-3; D unresolved. CDR3 length equals 16 residues. Germline CDR1 SGHRS, CDR2 YFSETQ. V was trimmed by 0 bases and J by 0 bases, leaving 10 bases between them. CDR3 nucleotides: TGCGCCAGCAGCTTGGATGCGGCAAGCTCTGGAAACACCATATATTTT. Its protein is CASSLDAASSGNTIYF.

This rearrangement joins TRBV11-3 to TRBJ2-1; 7 bases map to TRBD2. Germline V gene sequence: CDR1 SGHNT, CDR2 YENEEA. Unmatched junction bases numbered 12, after V lost 8 bases and J lost 2 bases. The CDR3 length is 16 residues. The CDR3 reads CASGFRGGSPYNEQFF. In DNA, the CDR3 is TGTGCCAGCGGGTTTCGCGGGGGTTCCCCCTACAATGAGCAGTTCTTC.